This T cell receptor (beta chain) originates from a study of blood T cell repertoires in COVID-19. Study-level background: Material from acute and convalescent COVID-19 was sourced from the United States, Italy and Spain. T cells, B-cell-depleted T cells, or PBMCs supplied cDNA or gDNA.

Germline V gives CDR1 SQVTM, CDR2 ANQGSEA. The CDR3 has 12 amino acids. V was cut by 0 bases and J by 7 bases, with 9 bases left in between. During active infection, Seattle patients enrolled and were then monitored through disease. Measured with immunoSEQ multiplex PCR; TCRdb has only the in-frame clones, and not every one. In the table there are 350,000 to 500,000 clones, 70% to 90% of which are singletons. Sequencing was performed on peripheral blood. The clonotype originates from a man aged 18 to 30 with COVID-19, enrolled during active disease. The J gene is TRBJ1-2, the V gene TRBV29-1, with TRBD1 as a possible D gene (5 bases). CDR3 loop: CSVEDRRGGYTF. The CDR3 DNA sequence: TGCAGCGTTGAAGATCGGAGGGGTGGCTACACCTTC. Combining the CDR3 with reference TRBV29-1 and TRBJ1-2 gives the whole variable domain SAVISQKPSRDICQRGTSLTIQCQVDSQVTMMFWYRQQPGQSLTLIATANQGSEATYESGFVIDKFPISRPNLTFSTLTVSNMSPEDSSIYLCSVEDRRGGYTFGSGTRLTVV.